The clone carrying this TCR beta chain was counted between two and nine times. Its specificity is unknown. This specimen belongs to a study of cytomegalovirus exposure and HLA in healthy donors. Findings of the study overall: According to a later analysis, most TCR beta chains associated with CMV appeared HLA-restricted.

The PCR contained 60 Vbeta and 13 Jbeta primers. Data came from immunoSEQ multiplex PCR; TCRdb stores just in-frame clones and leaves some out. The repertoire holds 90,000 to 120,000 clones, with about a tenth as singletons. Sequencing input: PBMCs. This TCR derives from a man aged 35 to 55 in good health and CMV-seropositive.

Here the CDR3 reads CANRLAGGPINTQYF. The CDR3 region has the DNA TGTGCCAACCGTCTAGCGGGAGGGCCTATTAATACGCAGTATTTT. The chain recombines TRBV2 with TRBJ2-3; 12 positions agree with TRBD2. This CDR3 is built from 15 residues. The germline gives CDR1 SNHLY, CDR2 FYNNEI. Trimming at V came to 10 bases and at J to 7 bases, leaving 12 bases not matched to a gene.